The sequence of this T cell receptor (beta chain) was determined in a study of CD8 T cells in Susac syndrome. TEMRA cells were enriched by FACS, and CD4+ and CD8+ T cells were negatively isolated. Reverse transcription of about 0.5 to 1 ug RNA used random hexamers. TCRdb re-called the immunoSEQ multiplex PCR reads with MiXCR, one entry per CDR3 protein. The data contain around 200,000 distinct CDR3 sequences, 95% of them singletons. Germline-derived CDR1 and CDR2 are SGHRS and YFSETQ. This CDR3 contains 16 residues. The V end was cut by 1 base, the J end by 6 bases, with 19 bases between. Sequenced input: CD4+ T cells from PBMCs. The receptor's source is a human donor with multiple sclerosis. This chain joins TRBV5-1 and TRBJ2-5; D unclear. CDR3 nucleotide sequence: TGCGCCAGCAGCTTGAATGGCTTCTCCATTATACAGACCCAGTACTTC. Translated, it gives CASSLNGFSIIQTQYF.